A single sample gave rise to the 27 T cell receptor beta chains below, sequenced in a study of blood T cell repertoires in COVID-19. Only in-frame clones appear in the TCRdb table, and some are missing; sequencing was by immunoSEQ multiplex PCR. The sample lists approximately 80,000 clones, roughly 82% seen once, with 8% in the top ten. Sequenced sample: peripheral blood. Every receptor here comes from a man aged 45 to 65 with active COVID-19.

V usage is TRBV9 and J usage is TRBJ2-1; 7 bases map to TRBD1. CDR3 size: 19 residues. V gave up 1 base and J gave up 6 bases; unmatched junction bases: 19. Per germline, CDR1 SGDLS and CDR2 YYNGEE. This CDR3 is CASSVSTGVGGIPGNEQFF. CDR3 nucleotide sequence: TGTGCCAGCAGCGTAAGTACAGGGGTTGGAGGTATCCCCGGCAATGAGCAGTTCTTC.

The chain carries TRBV30 and TRBJ2-5; 7 nucleotides align to TRBD1. Germline V CDR1 and CDR2: GTSNPN, SVGIG (reference sequence). CDR3 length: 14 amino acids. V shed 0 bases, J shed 5 bases, and the junction held 6 bases outside the gene matches. CDR3 bases: TGTGCCTGGAGTGTAACAGGGGTTAGGGAGACCCAGTACTTC. Its protein is CAWSVTGVRETQYF.

The chain carries TRBV19 and TRBJ2-1, with a tentative D call TRBD2 (5 bases). From germline, CDR1 is LNHDA and CDR2 SQIVND (reference sequence). The CDR3 is 17 residues long. Trimming stripped 7 bases from V and 4 bases from J, with 23 bases between. The DNA for the CDR3 is TGTGCCAGTACCCCCACTAGTGGGCCAAAGACTTACAATGAGCAGTTCTTC. Translation: CASTPTSGPKTYNEQFF.

This chain links TRBV4-1 with TRBJ2-7; D uncertain. V was trimmed by 1 base and J by 0 bases, leaving 4 bases between them. This CDR3 spans 13 amino acids. Germline CDR1 is MGHRA and CDR2 is YSYEKL. For the CDR3, the DNA is TGCGCCAGCAGCCAAGGGGCCTCCTACGAGCAGTACTTC. It specifies CASSQGASYEQYF.

This chain uses TRBV7-2 with TRBJ2-1; 8 positions match TRBD1. The CDR3 is made up of 15 amino acids. The germline V gene encodes CDR1 SGHTA and CDR2 FQGNSA. The J segment lost 4 bases and the V segment lost 1 base, leaving 3 bases of the junction unmatched. CDR3 region: CASSLGRGQYNEQFF. The CDR3 coding sequence is TGTGCCAGCAGCTTAGGCAGGGGGCAATACAATGAGCAGTTCTTC.

The chain is built from TRBV6-5 and TRBJ1-2; D not certain. The V gene lost 2 bases and the J gene lost 2 bases, with 12 bases spanning the gap. The CDR3 loop spans 15 amino acids. The germline CDR1 and CDR2 sequences are MNHEY and SVGAGI. The CDR3 sequence: CASSYLRWRNYGYTF. Here the CDR3 DNA reads TGTGCCAGCAGTTACCTACGGTGGCGGAACTATGGCTACACCTTC.

Only one count was recorded for this clone. V and J are TRBV6-5 and TRBJ1-1; the match to TRBD1 covers 9 bases. With V trimmed by 6 bases and J by 3 bases, 5 bases remained unmatched. The germline gives CDR1 MNHEY, CDR2 SVGAGI. CDR3 length equals 14 residues. The CDR3 reads CASSYRQGDTEAFF. CDR3 nucleotides: TGTGCCAGCAGCTATAGACAGGGGGACACTGAAGCTTTCTTT.

The chain recombines TRBV3-1 (or the pseudogene TRBV3-2) with TRBJ2-7, with D possibly being TRBD2 (6 bases). The CDR3 extends over 15 amino acids. V lost 7 bases, J lost 4 bases, and 20 bases lay in between. CDR1 and CDR2 (germline): LGHDT, YNNKEL (reference sequence). CDR3 in amino acids: CASTPAGTRSYEQYF. CDR3 DNA sequence: TGTGCCAGCACACCTGCGGGGACGAGATCGTACGAGCAGTACTTC.

The chain employs TRBV18 and TRBJ2-1, with no clear D. Trimming took 5 bases from V and 6 from J, leaving 11 bases between them. CDR1 and CDR2 (germline): KGHSH, LQKENI. The CDR3 is made up of 13 amino acids. CDR3 protein: CASSGLPGNEQFF. The CDR3, as DNA: TGTGCCAGCTCAGGGCTCCCCGGCAATGAGCAGTTCTTC.

The V gene is TRBV7-2, the J gene TRBJ2-4, with TRBD1 matching over 10 bases. V lost 5 bases, J lost 6 bases, and 10 bases stayed unmatched. This CDR3 has 16 amino acids. The V gene's germline CDR1 is SGHTA and CDR2 FQGNSA. CDR3 DNA sequence: TGTGCCAGCAGCAGACCCCGGGGGGACAGGGGAAACATTCAGTACTTC. Protein product: CASSRPRGDRGNIQYF.

The chain uses TRBV9 and TRBJ2-7, with 9 bases that match TRBD2. There are 16 residues in the CDR3. The trim removed 0 bases at V and 1 base at J, leaving 5 bases unmatched. Per the germline V gene, CDR1 is SGDLS and CDR2 is YYNGEE. The CDR3 sequence is CASSVEASGASYEQYF. The CDR3 DNA reads TGTGCCAGCAGCGTAGAGGCTAGCGGGGCTTCCTACGAGCAGTACTTC.

As to this clone: The same CDR3 can be traced to other DNA sequences in this sample. The rearrangement links TRBV27 to TRBJ1-1, with D hard to call. Germline values: CDR1 MNHEY, CDR2 SMNVEV (reference sequence). CDR3 length: 13 amino acids. The ends were cut back, 1 base at V and 5 bases at J, with 8 bases in the middle. The DNA for the CDR3 is TGTGCCAGCAGTTTATTCCCGGGGACTGAAGCTTTCTTT. Translating it yields CASSLFPGTEAFF.

This rearrangement joins TRBV19 to TRBJ1-4; tentative D call: TRBD1 (6 bases). The germline V and J ends were trimmed by 5 bases and 7 bases, with 14 bases remaining between them. In germline, CDR1 is LNHDA, CDR2 SQIVND (reference sequence). The CDR3 runs to 14 residues. The CDR3 DNA follows: TGTGCCAGTAGTCCGGGACAAGGGGTTGAAAAACTGTTTTTT. This sequence encodes CASSPGQGVEKLFF.

The chain joins TRBV6-5 to TRBJ1-3, with unresolved D. V was shortened by 2 bases and J by 0 bases, with 8 bases between the two germline ends. This CDR3 contains 15 residues. Germline V gene sequence: CDR1 MNHEY, CDR2 SVGAGI. CDR3 protein: CASSYGGSSGNTIYF. CDR3 coding DNA: TGTGCCAGCAGTTACGGCGGGAGCTCTGGAAACACCATATATTTT.

With respect to this clone: Compared with germline, one end of the junction differs, possibly owing to a read error. The rearrangement joins TRBV12-3 or TRBV12-4 to TRBJ2-7; D unresolved. The CDR3 length is 13 residues. The CDR3 region is CASSLEWAYEQYF. The CDR3 DNA sequence: TGTGCCAGCAGCTTAGAATGGGCATACGAGCAGTACTTC.

The chain carries TRBV28 and TRBJ1-1; tentative D call: TRBD1 (6 bases). V shed 10 bases and J shed 4 bases, with 25 bases lying between them. Germline assignment: CDR1 MDHEN and CDR2 SYDVKM. CDR3 length: 16 amino acids. CDR3 region: CATNEQGPQTLTEAFF. CDR3 nucleotides: TGTGCCACCAATGAACAGGGACCCCAAACGCTCACTGAAGCTTTCTTT.

V gene TRBV15 combines with J gene TRBJ1-1, with D maybe TRBD1 (5 bases). CDR3 length: 16 amino acids. Trimming removed 0 bases at V and 4 bases at J, with 15 bases between. Germline lookup yields CDR1 LNHNV and CDR2 YYDKDF (reference sequence). CDR3: CATSRDSQGWGTEAFF. DNA of the CDR3: TGTGCCACCAGCAGAGATAGCCAGGGCTGGGGCACTGAAGCTTTCTTT.

The chain has TRBV28 and TRBJ1-1; D gene ambiguous. Germline V CDR1 and CDR2: MDHEN, SYDVKM. Trimming pared 5 bases from V and 1 base from J, leaving 11 bases between. CDR3 size: 14 residues. The CDR3: CASSQPPGNTEAFF. As DNA, the CDR3 is TGTGCCAGCAGTCAACCCCCCGGGAACACTGAAGCTTTCTTT.

In nucleotides, the CDR3 is TGTGCCACCAGCAGTTTCGGCGGACTGAAGAGCTCTGGAAACACCATATATTTT. Amino acid sequence: CATSSFGGLKSSGNTIYF. The rearrangement joins TRBV15 to TRBJ1-3; D unresolved. V was pared by 3 bases and J by 0 bases, with 18 bases between. Germline V gene lookup returns CDR1 LNHNV and CDR2 YYDKDF (reference sequence). This CDR3 contains 18 residues.

CDR3 protein: CATSTGFSNQPQHF. CDR3 in DNA: TGTGCCACCTCGACAGGATTTAGCAATCAGCCCCAGCATTTT. The chain links TRBV28 to TRBJ1-5; TRBD1 is a possible D gene (6 bases). The CDR3 is 14 amino acids. The germline V and J ends were trimmed by 10 bases and 0 bases, with 13 bases remaining between them. Germline V CDR1 and CDR2: MDHEN, SYDVKM.

Turning to this clone: A far larger clone is one nucleotide away, so this likely arose from a read error. This rearrangement joins TRBV6-5 to TRBJ2-1; 10 bases are shared with TRBD2. This CDR3 contains 15 residues. Per germline, CDR1 MNHEY and CDR2 SVGAGI. Trimming removed 6 bases from V and 0 bases from J; junction bases left unmatched: 2. For the CDR3, the DNA is TGTGCCAGCAGCTCTAGCGGGAGCTCCTACAATGAGCAGTTCTTC. Protein product: CASSSSGSSYNEQFF.

The chain recombines TRBV28 with TRBJ2-1; TRBD2 agrees at 10 bases. Losses at the gene ends were 5 bases for V and 7 bases for J; bases not matched to a gene: 11. The CDR3 covers 16 residues. CDR1 and CDR2 (germline): MDHEN, SYDVKM. The CDR3 nucleotides read TGTGCCAGCAGTCCCGAGCGGGAGGGCCTCTTGAATGAGCAGTTCTTC. Translated: CASSPEREGLLNEQFF.

This clone was recorded a few times. A junction boundary mismatches the germline segment, possibly from a read error. The CDR3 sequence is CASSKGQDPPRAF. CDR3 sequence (DNA): TGTGCCAGTAGTAAGGGACAGGATCCTCCTCGGGCCTTC. The genes are TRBV19 and TRBJ1-2; 8 positions match TRBD1. Germline V CDR1 and CDR2: LNHDA, SQIVND (reference sequence). This CDR3 has 13 residues. Supplemented by reference TRBV19 and TRBJ1-2, the full variable domain reads DGGITQSPKYLFRKEGQNVTLSCEQNLNHDAMYWYRQDPGQGLRLIYYSQIVNDFQKGDIAEGYSVSREKKESFPLTVTSAQKNPTAFYLCASSKGQDPPRAFGSGTRLTVV.

The chain uses TRBV4-2 and TRBJ2-7; D might be TRBD2 (6 bases). This CDR3 is 14 amino acids long. Germline V gene sequence: CDR1 LGHNA, CDR2 YNFKEQ. Trimming shortened V by 0 bases and J by 6 bases, and 12 bases separated the two germline ends. Here the CDR3 DNA reads TGTGCCAGCAGCCAAGATGGAGGGGACGGCGAGCAGTACTTC. Translated: CASSQDGGDGEQYF.

The V call is TRBV7-2, the J call TRBJ1-3; tentatively, D is TRBD1 (5 bases). The V end lost 5 bases, the J end lost 0 bases, and 14 bases lay between the germline ends. Germline V lookup: CDR1 SGHTA, CDR2 FQGNSA. The CDR3 is 16 residues long. The CDR3 is CASSQMGQGSGNTIYF. CDR3 sequence (DNA): TGTGCCAGCAGCCAAATGGGCCAGGGCTCTGGAAACACCATATATTTT.

In regard to this clone: This CDR3 is also generated by other DNA sequences in the sample. The chain combines TRBV6-5 with TRBJ2-7, with a tentative D call TRBD2 (7 bases). The germline gives CDR1 MNHEY, CDR2 SVGAGI. Trimming cost V 3 bases and J 4 bases, with 13 bases left between them. The CDR3 length is 14 residues. CDR3 in DNA: TGTGCCAGCAGTTATGGGGGCGGGGGTTACGAGCAGTACTTC. Protein: CASSYGGGGYEQYF.

The rearrangement joins TRBV5-6 to TRBJ2-1; 15 nucleotides align to TRBD2. The V gene's germline CDR1 is SGHDT and CDR2 YYEEEE. Trimming at V came to 4 bases and at J to 4 bases, leaving 6 bases not matched to a gene. This CDR3 has 17 amino acids. As DNA, the CDR3 is TGTGCCAGCAGCGGGACTAGCGGGAGGCCGGGGTACAATGAGCAGTTCTTC. This encodes CASSGTSGRPGYNEQFF.